A selection of T cell receptor beta chains follows, all from one sample in a study of tumor and adjacent non-tumor tissue in lung cancer. TCRdb re-called the multiplex PCR reads through MiXCR, storing one row per CDR3 protein. The sample includes 200,000 or so distinct CDR3 sequences, approximately 74% seen only once; the top ten take around 27%. Sequences were obtained from lung tumor tissue. The receptor source for this set is a man aged 55 to 70 with non-small cell lung cancer. Each CDR3 is given with its conserved first and last residue. The order of the fields is clone size, V gene, D gene, J gene, CDR3 DNA, CDR3 protein. A D gene is named only where the DNA matches it firmly. Size is stated for part of the rows, as once, few or many counts, or as a class when the clone is expanded.

>-|TRBV11-3|-|TRBJ2-5
TGTGCCAGCAGCATGTCGATAGTGGGTGGAGGAGAGACCCAGTACTTC
CASSMSIVGGGETQYF
>many|TRBV11-2|-|TRBJ1-4
TGTGCCAGCAGCTTTTATCTCCGGGGCCGGGGGGTCACTAATGAAAAACTGTTTTTT
CASSFYLRGRGVTNEKLFF
>-|TRBV20-1|-|TRBJ2-5
TGCAGTGCTGAAGGACGGCAAGAGACACAGTACTTC
CSAEGRQETQYF
>-|TRBV20-1|TRBD2|TRBJ2-2
TGCAGTGCTAGGGATCAGCGGGAGGGCAACGCCGGGGAGCTGTTTTTT
CSARDQREGNAGELFF
>-|TRBV4-2|TRBD1|TRBJ2-3
TGTGCCAACAGCCGAGTAGTTACAGGGGGCACAGATACACAGTATTTT
CANSRVVTGGTDTQYF
>-|TRBV20-1|-|TRBJ1-2
TGCAGTGTTAGAGATTCGGGGGGCTATGGCTACACATTC
CSVRDSGGYGYTF
>few|TRBV28|-|TRBJ2-7
TGTGCCAGCAGGACGGACGGCCTTAGCGAGCAGTACTTC
CASRTDGLSEQYF
>-|TRBV24-1|TRBD1|TRBJ2-7
TGTGCCACCGGGACAGGGGGGAGATCCTACAATGAGCAGTACTTC
CATGTGGRSYNEQYF
>-|TRBV7-2|TRBD2|TRBJ2-7
TGTGCCAGCAGCCAAGACAGTAGCGGGAGGGAAACATACGAGCAGTACTTC
CASSQDSSGRETYEQYF
>-|TRBV2|-|TRBJ1-3
TGTGCCAGCAGTTACAGCGTGGGAAACACCATATATTTT
CASSYSVGNTIYF
>-|TRBV6-5|TRBD1|TRBJ1-5
TGTGCCAGCAAACTGGGACAGGGGCGTCAGCCCCAGCATTTT
CASKLGQGRQPQHF
>once|TRBV20-1|-|TRBJ2-7
TGCAGCAGTATTCTGACAGTCGGGGGAAACTACGAGCAGTATTTC
CSSILTVGGNYEQYF
>few|TRBV20-1|-|TRBJ2-1
TGCAGTGCTAGTGGCGATGGAGTAGCCTACAATGAGCAGTTCTTC
CSASGDGVAYNEQFF
>-|TRBV12-3/TRBV12-4|-|TRBJ2-1
TGTGCCAGCAGTTTACGGGGATGGGATATGCAGTTCTTC
CASSLRGWDMQFF
>once|TRBV29-1|-|TRBJ1-1
TGCAGCGTTGATGGTGGATCAGCTGAAGCTTTGTTT
CSVDGGSAEALF
>-|TRBV11-2|-|TRBJ1-4
TGTGCCAGCAGCCTGACAGTACATAATGAAAAACTGTTTTTT
CASSLTVHNEKLFF
>-|TRBV6-1|-|TRBJ1-1
TGTGCCAGTTGGGACCATTTCCCTACTGAAGCTTTCTTT
CASWDHFPTEAFF
>once|TRBV20-1|-|TRBJ2-4
TGCAGTGCTGTCTCCGGTTTAGGGGAACTAGCCAAAAACATTCAGTACTTC
CSAVSGLGELAKNIQYF
>-|TRBV12-3/TRBV12-4|-|TRBJ1-1
TGTGCCAGCGACAGATGGCCGAACACTGAAGCTTTCTTT
CASDRWPNTEAFF
>once|TRBV7-3|-|TRBJ1-2
TGTGCCAGCAGCTTAAGCGCCGCGGGGGACTACACCTTC
CASSLSAAGDYTF
>many|TRBV5-4|-|TRBJ2-3
TGTGCCAGCAGCTTGTGGACTAGCACAGATACGCAGTATTTT
CASSLWTSTDTQYF
>-|TRBV4-1|TRBD1|TRBJ2-7
TGCGCCAGAAGCCCCACACCTAGGGGGCTCCCGGATGAGCAGTACTTC
CARSPTPRGLPDEQYF
>medium-sized|TRBV20-1|-|TRBJ2-5
TGCAGTGCTAGAGTAGGGCTCCAAGAGACCCAGTACTTC
CSARVGLQETQYF
>-|TRBV11-3|TRBD2|TRBJ2-5
TGTGCCAGCAGCTCATGGGAGGGTTCGGGGGAGATCCAGTACTTC
CASSSWEGSGEIQYF
>-|TRBV20-1|TRBD1|TRBJ1-2
TGCAGTGCTAGACAGGGACAGCTTCCTAACTATGGCTACACCTTC
CSARQGQLPNYGYTF
>-|TRBV12-3/TRBV12-4|TRBD1|TRBJ2-7
TGTGCCGGCAGATGGACAGGGGTGGACGAGCAGTACTTC
CAGRWTGVDEQYF
>few|TRBV4-3|TRBD2|TRBJ2-3
TGCGCCAGCAGCCAACTAGCGGATAGCACAGATACGCAGTATTTT
CASSQLADSTDTQYF
>-|TRBV12-3/TRBV12-4|TRBD1|TRBJ2-7
TGTGCCAGCAGACGCCGGGACAGTAGTAGCGAGCATTACTTC
CASRRRDSSSEHYF
>many|TRBV12-3/TRBV12-4|-|TRBJ2-3
TGTGCCAGCAGTCCCCAGGGGACCAGCACAGATACGCAGTATTTT
CASSPQGTSTDTQYF
>-|TRBV20-1|-|TRBJ1-5
TGCAGTCCTAGAGGGGACATACATAGCAATCAACCCCAGCATTTT
CSPRGDIHSNQPQHF
>-|TRBV4-2|TRBD2|TRBJ2-6
TGTGCCAGCAGCCAAGAGTCGGCTAGCGGGAGCCCCGTTGGGGCCAACGTCCTGACTTTC
CASSQESASGSPVGANVLTF
>-|TRBV20-1|-|TRBJ1-1
TGCAGTGCTTCAGATGACCCCCGCACTGAAGATTTCTTT
CSASDDPRTEDFF
>-|TRBV6-5|-|TRBJ2-7
TGTGCCAGCAGCCTGGCCTCCTCAGGGCCATCCTACGAGCAGTACTTC
CASSLASSGPSYEQYF
>-|TRBV6-6|-|TRBJ2-7
TGTGACAGTAGTGGGGCCGACGAGCAATACTTC
CDSSGADEQYF
>many|TRBV29-1|TRBD2|TRBJ2-7
TGCAGCGTAGAACCGAGCGGGAGACGCGACGAGCAGTACTTC
CSVEPSGRRDEQYF
>-|TRBV29-1|-|TRBJ1-1
TGCAGTGTTGGTAAGCAGGAGAACACTGAAGCTTTCTTT
CSVGKQENTEAFF
>once|TRBV6-6|TRBD1|TRBJ1-5
TGTGCCAGCAGTTTGGGCAGGGGGGAAAACAATCAGCCCCAGCATTTT
CASSLGRGENNQPQHF
>-|TRBV11-3|-|TRBJ1-3
TGTGACAGCAGCTTTGGTGGGAACTCTGGAAACACCATATATTTT
CDSSFGGNSGNTIYF
>-|TRBV5-6|-|TRBJ1-5
TGTGCCAGCAGCGCCGACAGTGGAGATCAGCCCCAGCATTTT
CASSADSGDQPQHF
>-|TRBV6-6|-|TRBJ2-2
TGTGCCAGCAGTCTCCCGAGTGGGGAGCTGTTTTTT
CASSLPSGELFF